This T cell receptor beta chain was captured by sequencing in a study of blood T cell repertoires in COVID-19 (dated by TCRdb to 2018 to 2021). Study-wide context: The collaborator samples originated in the United States, Italy and Spain and spanned the acute and convalescent phases of COVID-19. The dataset comprised deeply sampled blood TCRbeta repertoires from subjects exposed to, actively infected with, or recovered from COVID-19. The prospective study material was composed of cDNA or gDNA derived from T cells, B-cell-depleted T cells, or PBMCs. A freely available public database, intended as a resource for researchers studying the immune response to SARS-CoV-2, is where the repertoires were released. Samples were obtained from the ongoing ImmuneRACE study (first 160 participants) and from 1,000 to 1,500 subjects provided by 6 global collaborators. HLA class I and class II types, where available, came from metadata supplied by the sample provider rather than from assay-based typing. Sample metadata almost always included a de-identified subject ID, COVID-19 status, age in years and sex.

Beyond this particular receptor, the publication reports: Clinical and demographic metadata were provided uncurated, with the amount varying by source and participant.

There are 16 amino acids in the CDR3, from cysteine to phenylalanine inclusive. The retained sequence is limited to the CDR3, 48 bases, with the frame set at the first base. CDR1 and CDR2, looked up from the germline V gene, are SGHRS and YFSETQ. V is shortened by 0 bases, J by 4 bases, and the region joining them spans 16 bases. Concerning this clone: The specificity of this receptor is unknown. No much larger clonotype is one base removed from it; base qualities were not supplied.

Participants in the prospective study were enrolled through a virtual design, were aged roughly 18 to 100 years, and lived in roughly 25 United States geographic areas. In the prospective study, cohorts were assigned on the basis of participant-reported clinical history obtained from a screening survey and a study questionnaire. In the prospective study, mobile phlebotomists collected whole blood, serum and a nasopharyngeal or oropharyngeal swab from each participant. Prospective study participants could optionally give additional blood draws and questionnaires over an approximately 2-month period. Before DNA extraction, blood samples from the prospective study were shipped at room temperature or frozen. The immunoSEQ Assay, a bias-controlled multiplex PCR, was used to amplify TCRbeta CDR3 regions from genomic DNA. The paper's data handling went like this. The number of nucleated cells in each sample was estimated by amplification of reference gene primers within the assay. To quantify the absolute abundance of each unique TCRbeta CDR3 rearrangement, sequence reads were collapsed and filtered. Productive Simpson clonality was computed per sample as the square root of Simpson's diversity index over productive rearrangements. Not all clones reach the TCRdb copy of this immuneACCESS table, which keeps in-frame sequences only. Checked studies attribute under half of the gap to unresolved V genes and leave the rest unexplained. The V and J calls and the clone size are those of that table, but D and trimming were determined from the DNA. The sample has 340,000 or so clones on record, 80% to 90% of them singletons. The ten largest clones capture 4% to 5.5% of the sample.

The sequence is built from TRBV5-1 and TRBJ2-5, with TRBD1 as a weak D call on 6 bases. This clonotype was obtained from a woman aged 40 to 50 with acute COVID-19. What was sequenced was PBMCs or T cells enriched from blood (not recorded which). The CDR3 protein is CASSLEQGSRGETQYF. The sequenced DNA is TGCGCCAGCAGCTTGGAACAGGGCAGTAGAGGAGAGACCCAGTACTTC.